This T cell receptor (beta chain) is from a study of identical twins. Findings of the study overall: Findings depended on cross-sectional statistics rather than tracking the same donors. One should note that invariant MAIT and iNKT cells could partly confound zero-insertion analyses. Memory repertoires lacked the insertion deficit that abundant cord blood beta clonotypes showed.

This clonotype was counted a few times. Its matching antigen is unknown. Compared with germline, one end of the junction differs, possibly owing to a read error. The length of the CDR3 is 13 residues. CDR1 and CDR2 from the germline V gene are SGHRS and YFSETQ. Healthy Caucasian individuals made up all the donors. TCRdb processed the 5' RACE reads anew with MiXCR; each CDR3 protein has one entry. The sample gives 200,000 to 300,000 distinct CDR3 sequences, about 11% of which show up once; approximately 9.1% is in the top ten. The clonotype originates from a man in his forties or fifties in good health. Sequencing used memory T cells sorted from blood. The chain couples TRBV5-1 to TRBJ1-3; no definite D call. DNA for the CDR3: TGCGCCAGCAGCTCGCTATCTGGAGACACCATATATTTT. This encodes CASSSLSGDTIYF. The complete variable domain, with remaining parts taken from reference TRBV5-1 and TRBJ1-3, reads KAGVTQTPRYLIKTRGQQVTLSCSPISGHRSVSWYQQTPGQGLQFLFEYFSETQRNKGNFPGRFSGRQFSNSRSEMNVSTLELGDSALYLCASSSLSGDTIYFGEGSWLTVV.